These 13 T cell receptor beta chains came from one sample sequenced in a study of T cells in Graves' hyperthyroidism and ophthalmopathy. RNA transcripts were the template for amplifying TCR beta CDR3 regions. Using the HTBI primer set, a first-round RT-PCR was run on the TCR CDR3. TCRdb re-called the multiplex PCR reads through MiXCR, storing one row per CDR3 protein. Counted here are 500,000 to 650,000 distinct CDR3 sequences, 17% occurring once; the ten biggest clones make up 15% to 20%. The material sequenced was blood. These receptor sequences come from a woman in her late teens or twenties with Graves' ophthalmopathy.

The genes are TRBV6-1 and TRBJ2-3; either TRBD1 or TRBD2 may fit D (5 bases each). The CDR3 totals 13 residues. The germline V gene has CDR1 MNHNS and CDR2 SASEGT. V dropped 5 bases and J dropped 14 bases, with 20 bases sitting between them. CDR3 amino acids: CASSIIRDRPLYF. The DNA for the CDR3 is TGTGCCAGCAGTATCATCCGGGACCGCCCCCTGTATTTT.

The rearrangement links TRBV19 to TRBJ2-3; TRBD1 matches at 10 bases. Unmatched junction bases numbered 5, after V lost 3 bases and J lost 5 bases. The CDR3 runs 15 residues. CDR1 is LNHDA and CDR2 is SQIVND in the germline V gene (reference sequence). The CDR3 bases are TGTGCCAGTAGTATGACAGGGGGCCAGGGAGATACGCAGTATTTT. Translated, it gives CASSMTGGQGDTQYF.

This chain connects TRBV27 to TRBJ2-3; 14 bases are a match to TRBD2. Trimming cost V 5 bases and J 10 bases; bases outside gene matches: 11. The CDR3 runs 16 residues. The germline V gene encodes CDR1 MNHEY and CDR2 SMNVEV (reference sequence). The DNA for the CDR3 is TGTGCCAGCAGTGGGGGACTAGCGGGGGTTCCGTACGCGCAGTATTTT. Residues: CASSGGLAGVPYAQYF.

This clonotype was observed at least ten times. The chain carries TRBV29-1 and TRBJ1-2; perhaps TRBD1 as D (5 bases). The length of the CDR3 is 12 residues. The V end was cut by 3 bases, the J end by 4 bases, with 9 bases between. In germline, CDR1 is SQVTM, CDR2 ANQGSEA. The CDR3 DNA reads TGCAGCGTTGATAGAGACAGCTATGGCTACACCTTC. Residues: CSVDRDSYGYTF.

This clonotype has ten or more counts. The chain combines TRBV18 with TRBJ1-1; D not resolved. The V end lost 0 bases, the J end lost 10 bases, and 9 bases lay between the germline ends. Germline CDR1 and CDR2: KGHSH and LQKENI. This CDR3 is 12 amino acids long. The CDR3 spells CASSPPKGTAFF. The CDR3 DNA sequence: TGTGCCAGCTCACCACCAAAGGGAACAGCTTTCTTT.

In this sample, this clonotype turned up many times. The chain carries TRBV2 and TRBJ2-5, with TRBD2 identical over 8 bases. The germline V gene has CDR1 SNHLY and CDR2 FYNNEI. The length of the CDR3 is 16 residues. Germline trimming cut 6 bases from V and 4 bases from J; bases unmatched to any gene: 13. The DNA of the CDR3 is TGTGCCAGCAGAGAGCACCAAAGGACTAGCAGAGAGACCCAGTACTTC. Residues: CASREHQRTSRETQYF.

Ten or more counts support this clonotype. The chain couples TRBV29-1 to TRBJ2-1; 10 bases match TRBD1. Trimming at V came to 6 bases and at J to 7 bases, leaving 3 bases not matched to a gene. Germline values: CDR1 SQVTM, CDR2 ANQGSEA. CDR3 length: 12 residues. CDR3 protein: CSVRTGGNEQFF. The CDR3 nucleotides are TGCAGCGTGCGGACAGGGGGTAATGAGCAGTTCTTC.

This clonotype came up many times. This chain connects TRBV7-2 to TRBJ2-3; perhaps TRBD2 as D (6 bases). V lost 5 bases and J lost 6, with 15 bases in between. Germline CDR1 reads SGHTA; CDR2 reads FQGNSA. The length of the CDR3 is 14 residues. The CDR3 bases are TGTGCCAGCAGCCCTGGGACGAGCGGGGATACGCAGTATTTT. This translates into CASSPGTSGDTQYF.

This clonotype was picked up many times. This sequence joins TRBV18 and TRBJ1-1; D is perhaps TRBD1 (6 bases). CDR3 length equals 14 residues. Trimming stripped 2 bases from V and 2 bases from J, with 9 bases between. Germline values: CDR1 KGHSH, CDR2 LQKENI. The CDR3: CASSPNRANTEAFF. The CDR3 bases are TGTGCCAGCTCACCAAACAGGGCCAACACTGAAGCTTTCTTT. Complete variable domain (other parts from reference TRBV18 and TRBJ1-1): NAGVMQNPRHLVRRRGQEARLRCSPMKGHSHVYWYRQLPEEGLKFMVYLQKENIIDESGMPKERFSAEFPKEGPSILRIQQVVRGDSAAYFCASSPNRANTEAFFGQGTRLTVV.

This clonotype has a count of ten or more. The rearrangement uses TRBV30 and TRBJ1-1, with unresolved D. V was cut by 0 bases and J by 2 bases, with 7 bases left in between. The germline CDR1 and CDR2 sequences are GTSNPN and SVGIG (reference sequence). This CDR3 contains 13 residues. The CDR3 DNA sequence: TGTGCCTGGAGTGTAGGAGTTAACACTGAAGCTTTCTTT. It is translated as CAWSVGVNTEAFF.

In its sample, this clonotype was seen many times. This chain joins TRBV18 and TRBJ2-3; D is tentatively TRBD1 or TRBD2 (5 bases each). The V gene's germline CDR1 is KGHSH and CDR2 LQKENI. V dropped 5 bases and J dropped 6 bases, with 9 bases sitting between them. The CDR3 loop spans 12 amino acids. This CDR3 reads CASSREGDTQYF. The CDR3 DNA reads as TGTGCCAGCTCAAGAGAGGGGGATACGCAGTATTTT.

The chain joins TRBV12-3 or TRBV12-4 to TRBJ1-5; perhaps TRBD1 as D (6 bases). The V end lost 2 bases, the J end lost 2 bases, and 16 bases lay between the germline ends. CDR3 length: 17 amino acids. Written as DNA, the CDR3 is TGTGCCAGCAGTTTAAGTAGGGGGACTATTCGCAATCAGCCCCAGCATTTT. It yields the protein CASSLSRGTIRNQPQHF.

The chain couples TRBV10-3 to TRBJ1-5, with a tentative D call TRBD1 (5 bases). CDR1 is ENHRY and CDR2 is SYGVKD in the germline V gene. Trimming removed 10 bases from V and 7 bases from J, with 23 bases in between. The CDR3 has 15 amino acids. The DNA of the CDR3 is TGTGCCACCCCTGGAAGACAGCTGGCGGGACAGCCCCAGCATTTT. Translation gives CATPGRQLAGQPQHF.